This T cell receptor (beta chain) derives from a study of T cells in Graves' hyperthyroidism and ophthalmopathy (dated by TCRdb to about 2019). Regarding the research as a whole: Peripheral blood samples were taken at initial diagnosis, before any treatment was given. TCR V-J signatures able to tell the groups apart were searched for in a discovery cohort of some 97 patients, of whom roughly 42 had Graves' ophthalmopathy and more than 55 had stable Graves' hyperthyroidism. Prospective prediction of ophthalmopathy was tested in an independent validation cohort consisting of fewer than 20 hyperthyroidism patients and around 16 patients who later progressed to ophthalmopathy. The 95 to 100 discovery patients were divided at random into training and test sets in a 7:3 ratio. Thyroid tissue and blood T-cell repertoires from roughly 6 Graves' hyperthyroidism patients were also compared in the study. Following sampling, methimazole starting at 30 mg daily was given to hyperthyroidism patients, and high-dose intravenous methylprednisolone was given to ophthalmopathy patients. TCR Vbeta CDR3 sequencing of 130 to 150 peripheral blood samples (over 40 ophthalmopathy, 75 to 85 hyperthyroidism and around 17 progressor patients) is reported in the paper.

TCR beta CDR3 regions were amplified from RNA transcripts. The TCR CDR3 was subjected to a first round of RT-PCR using the HTBI primer set and the Qiagen OneStep RT-PCR kit. Libraries were constructed in a second round of multiplex PCR, after which size selection and purification were carried out. Libraries were sequenced paired-end with 100 bp reads on an Illumina HiSeq2000. As for the original processing: SOAPnuke was used to process the raw data, throwing out any read that contained adapters or uncalled bases, had a mean Phred below 15, or lacked an exact constant-primer or identifier match. High-quality paired reads were merged using COPE v1.2.5, and each unique nucleotide sequence was defined as a clonotype. MiTCR v1.1 was used to align clonotypes to the IMGT TRBV, TRBD and TRBJ reference segments. The analysis included only V-J combinations with a frequency above 0.0001, which together covered more than 98% of the repertoires. A TCS score was defined as the ratio of F50 (clonal expansion) to E x V (chaos), with BLOSUM62-based TCRdist applied between CDR3 peptides within each V-J. Welch's t-statistics and random forest reduced around 550 V-J features to around 14, which were used in a naive Bayes classifier (R e1071). TCRdb reanalyzed the raw reads on its own, using fastp at Q25 for trimming and MiXCR for clone calling, and kept in-frame beta chains. Entries are consolidated by CDR3 protein sequence, retaining the most common genes and DNA. What appears here as the V and J calls and clone size reflects TCRdb's work, not the paper's. Within this sample are 300,000 to 450,000 distinct CDR3 sequences, with 18% of them counted one time only. Jointly, the top ten make up roughly 16% of the sample.

Results and caveats for the whole study, not just this receptor: Sample size was not statistically predetermined, and investigators were not blinded to group allocation. Blood samples also contained most of the expanded thyroid clonotypes (frequency above 0.001), which suggests that blood repertoires may reflect thyroid immune responses. A 13 V-J signature model separated ophthalmopathy from stable hyperthyroidism, with around 88% sensitivity and just under 84% specificity in cross-validation and 80%/75% in testing. In validation, progression to ophthalmopathy was predicted by the model with around 71% sensitivity and 72% to 85% specificity, a median of approximately 7.1 months before onset.

Moderately to severely active disease, a Clinical Activity Score of at least 3, a NOSPECS grade of at least 4, and a duration under 3 months were present in ophthalmopathy patients. Any patient with an uncontrolled infection, another autoimmune disease, pregnancy or lactation was excluded. Diagnoses were established on the basis of clinical symptoms, serum thyroxine and TRAb, thyroid ultrasound, and orbital computed tomography. PBMCs were isolated from more than 9 ml of fresh peripheral blood by Ficoll-Paque density gradient centrifugation. Total RNA was extracted with Trizol reagent, and quality was checked on an Agilent 2100 Bioanalyzer. This clonotype was recorded at least ten times. No antigen is known for it. Base qualities are not recorded, but no much larger clone differs from it by a single base. CDR3 length: 13 amino acids, cysteine to phenylalanine. Kept here is only the CDR3 DNA, which spans 39 bases and is read in frame from base 1. The CDR1 and CDR2 encoded by the germline V gene are SGHTS and YDEGEE. V is cut by 1 base and J by 4 bases, and the space between the germline ends is 8 bases.

Recombination connected TRBV5-8 to TRBJ1-2; possibly the D gene is TRBD1, per 5 matching bases. The sequenced material came from blood. This sequence originates from a woman aged 40 to 50 with Graves' ophthalmopathy. The bases are TGTGCCAGCAGCTTGCCGGGGACCTATGGCTACACCTTC. The resulting protein is CASSLPGTYGYTF.